The clone carrying this TCR beta chain was observed many times. The antigen remains undetermined. This specimen comes from a study of Graves' ophthalmopathy and Graves' hyperthyroidism. Study outcomes and limitations: Most clonotypes expanded in thyroid above 0.001 frequency were present in blood too. From stable hyperthyroidism, ophthalmopathy was separated by a 13-signature model with about 88% sensitivity and more than 75% specificity.

Exclusion covered patients with other autoimmune diseases or uncontrolled infections (as well as pregnancy or lactation). The sequenced template was RNA, covering the TCR beta CDR3 region. The workflow started with a first-round RT-PCR run with HTBI primers and then moved on to a second-round multiplex PCR. TCRdb re-called the multiplex PCR reads with MiXCR, one entry per CDR3 protein. The repertoire includes 1 million to 1.3 million distinct CDR3 sequences, roughly 35% of them detected once, and roughly 10% sits in the top ten. Trimming took 1 base from V and 0 from J, leaving 9 bases between them. CDR1 is SGHDN and CDR2 is FVKESK in the germline V gene. The CDR3 spans 15 residues.

The sequenced sample consisted of peripheral blood or thyroid tissue (not recorded which). This TCR came from an adult man with Graves' hyperthyroidism. The rearrangement joins TRBV14 to TRBJ1-1; no reliable D call. Here the CDR3 reads CASSQGVRMNTEAFF. CDR3 DNA sequence: TGTGCCAGCAGCCAAGGCGTGAGGATGAACACTGAAGCTTTCTTT.